Included here is one T cell receptor beta chain sequence, with context. This clone has just one count. Its antigen remains undetermined. No much larger clonotype is one base removed from it; base qualities were not supplied. Collaborating institutions collected whole blood in K2EDTA tubes following their own protocols. Collaborator samples were shipped for TCRbeta analysis as frozen whole blood, isolated PBMCs, or DNA extracted from either sample type. The data are from a study of blood T cell repertoires in COVID-19 (dated by TCRdb to 2018 to 2020). As for the study more broadly: The collaborator samples originated in the United States, Italy and Spain and spanned the acute and convalescent phases of COVID-19. Where available, HLA class I and class II types were taken from metadata supplied by the sample provider and were not determined by assay-based typing. The prospective study material was composed of cDNA or gDNA derived from T cells, B-cell-depleted T cells, or PBMCs. Nearly every sample came with metadata listing a de-identified subject ID, COVID-19 status, age in years and sex. A freely available public database, intended as a resource for researchers studying the immune response to SARS-CoV-2, is where the repertoires were released. Samples came from the ongoing ImmuneRACE study (first 160 participants) plus 1,254 subjects from 6 global collaborators. Subjects who had been exposed to COVID-19, were actively infected with it, or had recovered from it provided the deeply sampled blood TCRbeta repertoires that made up the dataset. Overall results and qualifications from the work: Clinical and demographic metadata were provided uncurated, with the amount varying by source and participant.

The immunoSEQ Assay, a bias-controlled multiplex PCR, was used to amplify TCRbeta CDR3 regions from genomic DNA. The published analysis was carried out like this. The number of nucleated cells in each sample was estimated by amplification of reference gene primers within the assay. To quantify the absolute abundance of each unique TCRbeta CDR3 rearrangement, sequence reads were collapsed and filtered. Productive Simpson clonality was computed per sample as the square root of Simpson's diversity index over productive rearrangements. Here the immuneACCESS table is served through TCRdb, limited to in-frame sequences with V and J called. Missing clones are a known gap in these copies; in checked studies unresolved V genes cover under half, and the rest lacks a known reason. V, J and clone size are those of that table, while D and trimming were read from the DNA. The sample profile shows approximately 100,000 clones; over 75% of them were found once. 9.5% to 13% of the sample belongs to the ten largest clones.

Sequencing used peripheral blood. This receptor was obtained from a woman aged 25 to 39 with acute or convalescent COVID-19.

The DNA sequence is TGTGCCAGCAGACGGACAGGGGGCCCCTACGAGCAGTACTTC. It codes for CASRRTGGPYEQYF. The sequence links TRBV27 to TRBJ2-7; 11 of the junction bases match TRBD1. Measured from the cysteine to the phenylalanine, the CDR3 is 14 residues long. The entry retains the CDR3 DNA only, 42 bases that are in frame from base 1. CDR1 and CDR2, looked up from the germline V gene (reference sequence), are MNHEY and SMNVEV. Trimming accounts for 6 bases at V and 2 bases at J, while the number of junction bases matched to no gene is 3.